This entry lists 10 T cell receptor delta chains sequenced from one sample in a study of gamma-delta chains in newborns, infants, children. TCRdb re-identified clones in the reads via CATT. In the table there are about 3,200 delta-chain clones, around 53% of which are singletons. The sequenced sample was blood. These receptor sequences come from a child who received the measles vaccine.

This clone is deemed medium-sized (0.01 to 0.1%). This chain joins TRDV1 and TRDJ1, with a tentative D call TRDD3 (7 bases). Between the trimmed V and J ends, which lost 6 bases and 1 base, there was a span of 36 bases. This CDR3 comprises 22 residues. Germline V lookup: CDR1 TSWWSYY, CDR2 QGS. As DNA, the CDR3 is TGTGCTCTTGGCTCATCCTTCCCCACACGCTGGGGGTCAAGGGGAGGCACCGATAAACTCATCTTT. It is translated as CALGSSFPTRWGSRGGTDKLIF.

Comment on this clone: A clone one base away is much larger, so this may be a read error. The V and J genes are TRDV2 and TRDJ3, with TRDD3 matching 8 bases. The CDR3 covers 20 residues. With 3 bases clipped from V and 0 bases from J, the junction kept 12 bases outside the gene matches. Germline CDR1 GEAIGNYY, CDR2 EKD. This CDR3 reads CACDAATGGPSSWDTRQMFF. CDR3 nucleotides: TGTGCCTGTGACGCGGCTACTGGGGGTCCTAGCTCCTGGGACACCCGACAGATGTTTTTC.

About this clone: Just one base apart from a much larger clone, this may be a read error. Within the sample, other DNA sequences also encode this same CDR3. J is TRDJ3 and V is TRDV2, with 9 bases fitting TRDD3. Germline CDR1 GEAIGNYY, CDR2 EKD. CDR3 length equals 18 residues. For the CDR3, the DNA is TGCGCCTGTGACACAGTACTGGGGGACTCCTGGGACACCCGACAGATGTTTTTC. Protein: CACDTVLGDSWDTRQMFF.

About this clone: This may arise from a read error, as a much more abundant clone is one base away. The sample has other DNA sequences that encode this CDR3 too. The chain links TRDV2 to TRDJ1, with TRDD3 as a possible D gene (6 bases). The CDR3 is 17 amino acids. V was shortened by 7 bases and J by 2 bases, with 25 bases between the two germline ends. CDR1 and CDR2 (germline): GEAIGNYY, EKD. CDR3 DNA: TGTGCCTGCGACCCCCTTTCAGTACTGGGTGGGACCGATAAACTCATCTTT. Translation gives CACDPLSVLGGTDKLIF.

Remarks on this clone: Being one base from a much bigger clone, this may be a read error. The chain joins TRDV2 to TRDJ2, with 9 bases identical to TRDD3. Per the germline V gene, CDR1 is GEAIGNYY and CDR2 is EKD. The CDR3 has 17 residues. The CDR3 coding sequence is TGTGCCTGTGACAAGCTGGGGGATCTCTCTTTGACAGCACGACTCTTCTTT. It specifies CACDKLGDLSLTARLFF.

By sample fraction, this clone is medium-sized. The same CDR3 can be traced to other DNA sequences in this sample. The V gene is TRDV2, the J gene TRDJ3, with 11 bases matching TRDD3. CDR3 length equals 18 residues. With 1 base clipped from V and 1 base from J, the junction kept 2 bases outside the gene matches. The germline V gene has CDR1 GEAIGNYY and CDR2 EKD. CDR3 loop: CACDTGGYASWDTRQMFF. The CDR3 bases are TGTGCCTGTGACACTGGGGGATACGCATCCTGGGACACCCGACAGATGTTTTTC.

The V call is TRDV1, the J call TRDJ1; tentatively, D is TRDD3 (6 bases). V lost 0 bases to trimming and J lost 0 bases, with 20 bases between them. This CDR3 is built from 19 residues. Germline CDR1 is TSWWSYY and CDR2 is QGS. CDR3 DNA: TGTGCTCTTGGGGAACTATCCGGTGGGGATCAGAGGTACACCGATAAACTCATCTTT. It specifies CALGELSGGDQRYTDKLIF.

As concerns this clone: This sequence may be a read error, since a much larger clone differs from it by one base. Other DNA sequences in the same sample also yield this CDR3. This chain joins TRDV2 and TRDJ3, with TRDD3 identical over 10 bases. After removal of 0 bases from V and 0 bases from J, the junction contained 1 base not matched to a gene. The CDR3 has 18 residues. In germline, CDR1 is GEAIGNYY, CDR2 EKD. The CDR3 DNA follows: TGTGCCTGTGACACCGGGGGATACGACTCCTGGGACACCCGACAGATGTTTTTC. This encodes CACDTGGYDSWDTRQMFF.

The chain recombines TRDV2 with TRDJ1; 13 bases agree with TRDD3. The trim removed 2 bases at V and 1 base at J, leaving 0 bases unmatched. The CDR3 consists of 15 residues. CDR1 is GEAIGNYY, CDR2 EKD, per germline. DNA of the CDR3: TGTGCCTGTGACAACTGGGGGATACGCACCGATAAACTCATCTTT. The encoded protein is CACDNWGIRTDKLIF.

A note on this clone: This could be a read error, since a much larger clone is one nucleotide away. The rearrangement uses TRDV2 and TRDJ1; 8 bases fit TRDD3. This CDR3 has 16 amino acids. Germline CDR1 is GEAIGNYY and CDR2 is EKD. V was clipped by 0 bases and J by 3 bases; unmatched bases: 8. The DNA of the CDR3 is TGTGCCTGTGACACCTGGGGGATGGCCTACGCCGATAAACTCATCTTT. Its translation is CACDTWGMAYADKLIF.